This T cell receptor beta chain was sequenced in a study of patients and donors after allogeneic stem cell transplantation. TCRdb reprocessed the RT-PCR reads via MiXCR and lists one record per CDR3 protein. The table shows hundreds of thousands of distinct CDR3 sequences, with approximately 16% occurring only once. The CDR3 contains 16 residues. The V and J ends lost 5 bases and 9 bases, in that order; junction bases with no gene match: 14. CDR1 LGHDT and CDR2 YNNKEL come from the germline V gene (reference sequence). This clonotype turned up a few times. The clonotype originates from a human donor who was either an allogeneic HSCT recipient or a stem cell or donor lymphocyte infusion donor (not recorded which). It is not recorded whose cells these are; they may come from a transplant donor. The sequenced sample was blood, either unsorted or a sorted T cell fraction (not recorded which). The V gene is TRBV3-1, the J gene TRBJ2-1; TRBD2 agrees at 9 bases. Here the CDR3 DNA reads TGTGCCAGCAGCAGAAGGACTAGCGAGAGGTCGGGTGAGCAGTTCTTC. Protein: CASSRRTSERSGEQFF.